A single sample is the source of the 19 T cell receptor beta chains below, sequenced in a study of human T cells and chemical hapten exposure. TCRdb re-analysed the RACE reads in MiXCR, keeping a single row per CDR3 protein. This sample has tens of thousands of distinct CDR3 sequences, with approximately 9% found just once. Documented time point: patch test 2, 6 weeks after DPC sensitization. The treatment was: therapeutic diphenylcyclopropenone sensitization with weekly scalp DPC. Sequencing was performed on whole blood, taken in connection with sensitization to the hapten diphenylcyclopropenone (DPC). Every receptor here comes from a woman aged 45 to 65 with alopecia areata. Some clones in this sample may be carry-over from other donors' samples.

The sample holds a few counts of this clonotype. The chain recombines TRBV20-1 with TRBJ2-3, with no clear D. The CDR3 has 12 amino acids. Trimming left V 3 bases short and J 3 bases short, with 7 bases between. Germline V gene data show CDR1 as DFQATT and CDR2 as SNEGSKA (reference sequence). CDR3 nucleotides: TGCAGTGCTAGGATAATGACAGATACGCAGTATTTT. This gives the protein CSARIMTDTQYF.

CDR3 in amino acids: CASSVGPDTQYF. CDR3 coding DNA: TGTGCCAGCAGCGTAGGGCCAGATACGCAGTATTTT. The chain carries TRBV9 and TRBJ2-3; D remains unclear. The CDR3 totals 12 residues. Trimming left V 0 bases short and J 4 bases short, with 3 bases between. Germline-derived CDR1 and CDR2 are SGDLS and YYNGEE.

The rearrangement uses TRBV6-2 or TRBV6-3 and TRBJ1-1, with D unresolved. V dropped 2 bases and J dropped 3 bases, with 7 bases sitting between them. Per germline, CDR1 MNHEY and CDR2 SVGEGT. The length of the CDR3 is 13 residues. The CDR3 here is CASSYGSYTEAFF. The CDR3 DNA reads TGTGCCAGCAGTTACGGGTCCTACACTGAAGCTTTCTTT.

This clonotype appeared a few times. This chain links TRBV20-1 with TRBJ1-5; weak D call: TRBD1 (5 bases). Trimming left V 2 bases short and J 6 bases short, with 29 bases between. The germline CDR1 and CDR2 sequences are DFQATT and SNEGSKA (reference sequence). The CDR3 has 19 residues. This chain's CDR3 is CSARSGSGNMIAIGQPQHF. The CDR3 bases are TGCAGTGCTAGATCCGGGTCAGGGAATATGATAGCGATCGGTCAGCCCCAGCATTTT.

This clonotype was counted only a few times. CDR3 loop: CASRQSTGTGEQFF. DNA for the CDR3: TGTGCCAGCAGACAGTCGACAGGGACTGGTGAGCAGTTCTTC. The chain carries TRBV6-2 or TRBV6-3 and TRBJ2-1; tentative D call: TRBD1 (7 bases). The V gene's germline CDR1 is MNHEY and CDR2 SVGEGT. V lost 6 bases and J 9 bases, leaving 18 bases between the germline ends. This CDR3 is built from 14 residues.

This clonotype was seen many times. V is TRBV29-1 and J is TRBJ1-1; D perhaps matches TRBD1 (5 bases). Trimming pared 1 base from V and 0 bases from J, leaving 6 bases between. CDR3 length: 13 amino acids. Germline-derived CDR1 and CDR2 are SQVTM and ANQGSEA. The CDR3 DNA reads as TGCAGCGTTGAAGGAGGGGTGAACACTGAAGCTTTCTTT. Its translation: CSVEGGVNTEAFF.

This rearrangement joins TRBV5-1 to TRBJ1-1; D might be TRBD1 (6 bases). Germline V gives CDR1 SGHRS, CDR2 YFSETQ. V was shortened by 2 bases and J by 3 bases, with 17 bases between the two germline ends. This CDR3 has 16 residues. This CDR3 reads CASSFTRGRLDTEAFF. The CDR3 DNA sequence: TGCGCCAGCAGCTTTACCAGGGGTAGGTTGGACACTGAAGCTTTCTTT.

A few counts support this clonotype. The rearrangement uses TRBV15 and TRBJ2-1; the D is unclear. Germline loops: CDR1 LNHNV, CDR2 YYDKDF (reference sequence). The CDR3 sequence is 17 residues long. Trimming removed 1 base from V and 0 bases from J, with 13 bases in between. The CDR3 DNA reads TGTGCCACCAGCAGAGTGTTGGGTCCGAGCTCCTACAATGAGCAGTTCTTC. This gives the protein CATSRVLGPSSYNEQFF.

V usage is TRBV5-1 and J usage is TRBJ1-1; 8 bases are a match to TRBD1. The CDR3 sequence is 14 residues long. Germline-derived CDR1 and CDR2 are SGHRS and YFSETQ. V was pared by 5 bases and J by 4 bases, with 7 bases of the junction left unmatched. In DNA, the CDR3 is TGCGCCAGCAGTCACGGACAGGGCCTCACTGAAGCTTTCTTT. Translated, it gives CASSHGQGLTEAFF.

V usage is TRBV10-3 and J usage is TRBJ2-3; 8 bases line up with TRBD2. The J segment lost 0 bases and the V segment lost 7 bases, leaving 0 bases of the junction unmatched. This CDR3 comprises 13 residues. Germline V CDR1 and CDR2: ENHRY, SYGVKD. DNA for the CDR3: TGTGCCATCACTAGCGGGAGCACAGATACGCAGTATTTT. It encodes CAITSGSTDTQYF.

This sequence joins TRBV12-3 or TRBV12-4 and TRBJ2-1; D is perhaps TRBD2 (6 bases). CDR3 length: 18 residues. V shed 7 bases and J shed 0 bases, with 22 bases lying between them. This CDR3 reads CASTLARDSLDSYNEQFF. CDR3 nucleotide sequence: TGTGCCAGCACCCTAGCGAGGGACTCTCTAGACTCCTACAATGAGCAGTTCTTC.

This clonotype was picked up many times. The CDR3 spells CSARDPLGLSSYNEQFF. CDR3 DNA sequence: TGCAGTGCTAGAGATCCACTCGGCTTAAGCTCCTACAATGAGCAGTTCTTC. This rearrangement joins TRBV20-1 to TRBJ2-1, with D hard to call. The germline V and J ends were trimmed by 0 bases and 0 bases, with 15 bases remaining between them. CDR3 size: 17 residues. CDR1 is DFQATT, CDR2 SNEGSKA, per germline (reference sequence).

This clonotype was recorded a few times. The chain's CDR3 is CATSWGPDYEQYF. The CDR3 DNA reads TGTGCCACCTCCTGGGGGCCAGATTACGAGCAGTACTTC. The V gene is TRBV12-3 or TRBV12-4, the J gene TRBJ2-7; D possibly corresponds to TRBD1 (6 bases). The CDR3 sequence is 13 residues long. V was cut by 10 bases and J by 4 bases, with 17 bases left in between.

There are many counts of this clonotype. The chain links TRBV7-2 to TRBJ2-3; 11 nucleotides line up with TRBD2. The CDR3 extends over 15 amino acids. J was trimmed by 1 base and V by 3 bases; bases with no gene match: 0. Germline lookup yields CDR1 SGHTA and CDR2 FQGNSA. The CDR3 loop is CASSFSGRGTDTQYF. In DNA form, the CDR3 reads TGTGCCAGCAGCTTTAGCGGGAGGGGCACAGATACGCAGTATTTT.

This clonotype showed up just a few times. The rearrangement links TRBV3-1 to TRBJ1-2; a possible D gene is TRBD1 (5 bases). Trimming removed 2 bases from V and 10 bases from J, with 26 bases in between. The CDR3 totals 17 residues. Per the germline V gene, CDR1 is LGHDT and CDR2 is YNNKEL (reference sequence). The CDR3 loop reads CASSQLGGRSGQFDYTF. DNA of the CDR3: TGTGCCAGCAGCCAACTTGGAGGGCGGTCGGGGCAGTTCGACTACACCTTC. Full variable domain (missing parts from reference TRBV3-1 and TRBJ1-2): DTAVSQTPKYLVTQMGNDKSIKCEQNLGHDTMYWYKQDSKKFLKIMFSYNNKELIINETVPNRFSPKSPDKAHLNLHINSLELGDSAVYFCASSQLGGRSGQFDYTFGSGTRLTVV.

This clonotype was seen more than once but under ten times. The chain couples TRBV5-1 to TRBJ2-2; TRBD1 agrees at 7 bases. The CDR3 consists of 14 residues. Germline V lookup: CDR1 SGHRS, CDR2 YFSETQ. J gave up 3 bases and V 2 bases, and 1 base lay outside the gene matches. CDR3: CASSFTGDTGELFF. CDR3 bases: TGCGCCAGCAGCTTCACAGGGGACACCGGGGAGCTGTTTTTT.

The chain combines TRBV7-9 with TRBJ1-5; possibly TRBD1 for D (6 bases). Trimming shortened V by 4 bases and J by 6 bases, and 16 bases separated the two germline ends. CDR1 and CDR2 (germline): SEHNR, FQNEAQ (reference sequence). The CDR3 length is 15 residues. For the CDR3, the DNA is TGTGCCAGCAGCTCGACAGGATCCGAGGGTCAGCCCCAGCATTTT. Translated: CASSSTGSEGQPQHF.

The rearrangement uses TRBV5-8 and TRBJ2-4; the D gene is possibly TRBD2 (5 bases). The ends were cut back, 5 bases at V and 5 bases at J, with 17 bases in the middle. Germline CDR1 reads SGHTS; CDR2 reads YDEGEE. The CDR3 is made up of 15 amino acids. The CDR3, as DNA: TGTGCCAGCAGGATTTGGACTCTAAGGGAAAACATTCAGTACTTC. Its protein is CASRIWTLRENIQYF.

The CDR3 DNA follows: TGTGCCAGCAGCCGGGACATTAATCAGCCCCAGCATTTT. Translating gives CASSRDINQPQHF. V is TRBV16 and J is TRBJ1-5; tentative D call: TRBD1 (6 bases). This CDR3 spans 13 amino acids. The V gene's germline CDR1 is KGHSY and CDR2 FQNENV. The V gene lost 4 bases and the J gene lost 4 bases, with 8 bases spanning the gap.